This entry lists 25 T cell receptor beta chains sequenced from one sample in a study of T cell responses to AZD1222 COVID-19 vaccine. Sequenced by immunoSEQ multiplex PCR; TCRdb stores in-frame clones only, minus some. Of 150,000 or so clones in the sample, about 86% are singletons; the top ten hold 5.5%. This sample comprised peripheral blood, obtained on day 0 of MenACWY control vaccination. The source is an adult in good health.

V gene TRBV9 combines with J gene TRBJ1-1; D is possibly TRBD1 (5 bases). The germline V gene encodes CDR1 SGDLS and CDR2 YYNGEE. This CDR3 contains 15 residues. Trimming took off 1 base at V and 5 bases at J, with 15 bases between the two ends. The CDR3 here is CASSVMGTGHTEAFF. The CDR3 DNA reads TGTGCCAGCAGCGTAATGGGGACGGGGCATACTGAAGCTTTCTTT.

This chain links TRBV11-2 with TRBJ2-5; D perhaps matches TRBD1 (6 bases). The CDR3 length is 15 residues. Germline V CDR1 and CDR2: SGHAT, FQNNGV. The ends were cut back, 1 base at V and 5 bases at J, with 14 bases in the middle. DNA of the CDR3: TGTGCCAGCAGCTTAGCCACAGGGAGAAGGGAGACCCAGTACTTC. Protein: CASSLATGRRETQYF.

The chain joins TRBV5-4 to TRBJ2-7; 8 bases line up with TRBD2. V lost 4 bases, J lost 1 base, and 7 bases stayed unmatched. Germline V CDR1 and CDR2: SGHNT, YYREEE (reference sequence). The CDR3 contains 15 residues. The CDR3: CASSKAGGQSYEQYF. DNA for the CDR3: TGTGCCAGCAGCAAGGCGGGAGGCCAGTCCTACGAGCAGTACTTC.

V and J are TRBV18 and TRBJ1-5, with D uncertain. V was clipped by 3 bases and J by 4 bases, with 7 bases between them. This CDR3 spans 13 amino acids. Germline V gene data show CDR1 as KGHSH and CDR2 as LQKENI. CDR3 loop: CASSPQANQPQHF. As DNA, the CDR3 is TGTGCCAGCTCACCCCAGGCGAATCAGCCCCAGCATTTT.

The rearrangement links TRBV6-6 to TRBJ1-5, with 8 bases lining up with TRBD1. This CDR3 comprises 14 residues. CDR1 and CDR2 (germline): MNHNY, SVGAGI (reference sequence). V shed 6 bases and J 6 bases; nucleotides not matched to a gene: 7. CDR3 loop: CASRGQGVSQPQHF. Written as DNA, the CDR3 is TGTGCCAGCAGAGGACAGGGTGTCAGTCAGCCCCAGCATTTT.

Remarks on this clone: A read error may account for a junction end that differs from germline. V and J are TRBV7-7 and TRBJ2-1; D may be TRBD1 or TRBD2 (6 bases each). This CDR3 has 15 residues. The germline gives CDR1 SSHAT, CDR2 FNYEAQ (reference sequence). CDR3 DNA sequence: TGTGCTAGCAGCTTAGGAGGGGGTGGACTGAATGAGCAGTTCTTC. It encodes CASSLGGGGLNEQFF.

A single count supports this clone. V usage is TRBV7-6 and J usage is TRBJ1-4, with 7 bases identical to TRBD1. The V gene end was trimmed by 2 bases and the J gene end by 3 bases; junction bases not matched to a gene: 21. Germline V gene data show CDR1 as SGHVS and CDR2 as FNYEAQ. There are 21 residues in the CDR3. The CDR3 DNA reads TGTGCCAGCAGCTTATATCCCCCACCTGGGGGAGGGGGCTCGTCTAATGAAAAACTGTTTTTT. This gives the protein CASSLYPPPGGGGSSNEKLFF.

This chain joins TRBV11-1 and TRBJ2-2; D is unclear. This CDR3 has 15 residues. V was shortened by 4 bases and J by 1 base, with 10 bases between the two germline ends. CDR1 and CDR2 (germline): SGHAT, FQDESV (reference sequence). The CDR3 DNA follows: TGTGCCAGCAGCTCCTTCCCCCGGAACACCGGGGAGCTGTTTTTT. Amino acid sequence: CASSSFPRNTGELFF. Variable domain in full (rest from reference TRBV11-1 and TRBJ2-2): EAEVAQSPRYKITEKSQAVAFWCDPISGHATLYWYRQILGQGPELLVQFQDESVVDDSQLPKDRFSAERLKGVDSTLKIQPAELGDSAMYLCASSSFPRNTGELFFGEGSRLTVL.

V gene TRBV6-5 combines with J gene TRBJ1-4; tentatively, D is TRBD1 (5 bases). The CDR3 length is 14 residues. Trimming took 6 bases from V and 8 from J, leaving 16 bases between them. Germline values: CDR1 MNHEY, CDR2 SVGAGI. CDR3 protein: CASSTSGAGEKLFF. The CDR3 DNA reads as TGTGCCAGCAGCACCAGCGGGGCAGGGGAAAAACTGTTTTTT.

A word on this clone: The same CDR3 arises from other DNA sequences in this sample as well. The rearrangement links TRBV7-2 to TRBJ1-3; no clear D gene. V dropped 5 bases and J dropped 2 bases, with 10 bases sitting between them. The CDR3 has 14 residues. Germline-derived CDR1 and CDR2 are SGHTA and FQGNSA. The CDR3 sequence: CASSLRRAGNTIYF. DNA for the CDR3: TGTGCCAGCAGCCTACGGAGAGCTGGAAACACCATATATTTT.

The chain recombines TRBV9 with TRBJ1-2; no clear D. V shed 4 bases and J shed 5 bases, with 12 bases lying between them. Germline CDR1 is SGDLS and CDR2 is YYNGEE. The CDR3 runs to 13 residues. CDR3 loop: CASSWAENYGYTF. CDR3 bases: TGTGCCAGCAGCTGGGCAGAGAATTATGGCTACACCTTC.

CDR3 nucleotide sequence: TGTGCCAGCAGCTCCAAAACAGGGGGGGGCAATTCACCCCTCCACTTT. Translation: CASSSKTGGGNSPLHF. This rearrangement joins TRBV5-4 to TRBJ1-6; 8 bases map to TRBD1. Unmatched junction bases numbered 9, after V lost 3 bases and J lost 7 bases. CDR1 SGHNT and CDR2 YYREEE come from the germline V gene (reference sequence). CDR3 length: 16 residues.

This clone was detected only once. The chain recombines TRBV6-5 with TRBJ2-1; TRBD2 is a possible D gene (5 bases). Germline V gene sequence: CDR1 MNHEY, CDR2 SVGAGI. The CDR3 has 12 amino acids. V was pared by 11 bases and J by 7 bases, with 15 bases between. The CDR3: CAARGLSNEQFF. CDR3 DNA: TGTGCCGCTCGAGGGCTGTCGAATGAGCAGTTCTTC.

The chain combines TRBV5-1 with TRBJ1-2; D unclear. The CDR3 loop spans 15 amino acids. V lost 4 bases and J lost 4, with 17 bases in between. Germline loops: CDR1 SGHRS, CDR2 YFSETQ. The CDR3 DNA follows: TGCGCCAGCAGCCCCTCGGGCACTAATGGCTATGGCTACACCTTC. This gives the protein CASSPSGTNGYGYTF. Full variable domain (missing parts from reference TRBV5-1 and TRBJ1-2): KAGVTQTPRYLIKTRGQQVTLSCSPISGHRSVSWYQQTPGQGLQFLFEYFSETQRNKGNFPGRFSGRQFSNSRSEMNVSTLELGDSALYLCASSPSGTNGYGYTFGSGTRLTVV.

The chain couples TRBV11-2 to TRBJ2-7, with D maybe TRBD2 (6 bases). The CDR3 runs to 15 residues. Trimming shortened V by 4 bases and J by 2 bases, and 15 bases separated the two germline ends. Germline V CDR1 and CDR2: SGHAT, FQNNGV. CDR3 residues: CASSSGVGSAYEQYF. The DNA for the CDR3 is TGTGCCAGCAGCTCGGGGGTCGGGAGTGCCTACGAGCAGTACTTC.

This clone was recorded a few times. The chain links TRBV6-1 to TRBJ1-2; TRBD1 is a possible D gene (5 bases). CDR1 MNHNS and CDR2 SASEGT come from the germline V gene. The CDR3 length is 15 residues. Trimming cost V 2 bases and J 4 bases, with 14 bases left between them. The CDR3 DNA is TGTGCCAGCAGTGAAAGGCTCCAAACAGGCTATGGCTACACCTTC. Protein: CASSERLQTGYGYTF.

This sequence joins TRBV5-1 and TRBJ1-1; 8 bases map to TRBD1. The CDR3 is 15 residues long. Germline assignment: CDR1 SGHRS and CDR2 YFSETQ. The junction had 4 bases not matched to a gene; V was cut back by 2 bases and J by 1 base. The CDR3, as DNA: TGCGCCAGCAGCTTTTCAGGGGGCGCGAACACTGAAGCTTTCTTT. It specifies CASSFSGGANTEAFF.

This clone was recorded only once. This rearrangement joins TRBV11-2 to TRBJ2-5, with 8 bases identical to TRBD2. From germline, CDR1 is SGHAT and CDR2 FQNNGV. V dropped 4 bases and J dropped 0; count of bases not matched to a gene: 10. The CDR3 is 17 residues long. In DNA form, the CDR3 reads TGTGCCAGCAGCTCCCTTCTCGGGGGGGGGTACCAAGAGACCCAGTACTTC. Protein: CASSSLLGGGYQETQYF.

V is TRBV11-3 and J is TRBJ2-2; D unclear. This CDR3 is built from 13 residues. Trimming shortened V by 0 bases and J by 7 bases, and 6 bases separated the two germline ends. The germline gives CDR1 SGHNT, CDR2 YENEEA. The CDR3 reads CASSLDRHGELFF. Written as DNA, the CDR3 is TGTGCCAGCAGCTTAGATAGGCACGGGGAGCTGTTTTTT.

This chain connects TRBV12-3 or TRBV12-4 to TRBJ1-1; a possible D gene is TRBD1 (6 bases). Trimming shortened V by 5 bases and J by 7 bases, and 11 bases separated the two germline ends. This CDR3 region has 12 residues. The CDR3 loop is CASSPWTVEAFF. As DNA, the CDR3 is TGTGCCAGCAGTCCCTGGACAGTTGAAGCTTTCTTT.

The chain joins TRBV3-1 (or the pseudogene TRBV3-2) to TRBJ1-2; tentatively, D is TRBD1 (6 bases). V was trimmed by 3 bases and J by 7 bases, leaving 12 bases between them. Germline-derived CDR1 and CDR2 are LGHDT and YNNKEL (reference sequence). This CDR3 region has 13 residues. The CDR3 loop is CASSHRQGSGYTF. As DNA, the CDR3 is TGTGCCAGCAGCCACCGGCAGGGGAGTGGCTACACCTTC.

J is TRBJ1-1 and V is TRBV6-5; the D is unclear. Germline assignment: CDR1 MNHEY and CDR2 SVGAGI. The V and J ends lost 2 bases and 1 base respectively, with 8 bases between them. The CDR3 sequence is 14 residues long. The CDR3 DNA is TGTGCCAGCAGTTACGGAATGGGGAACACTGAAGCTTTCTTT. This encodes CASSYGMGNTEAFF.

V usage is TRBV5-6 and J usage is TRBJ1-1; 10 nucleotides align to TRBD1. CDR1 SGHDT and CDR2 YYEEEE come from the germline V gene. The ends lost 5 bases at V and 5 bases at J; junction bases unmatched: 9. The CDR3 spans 15 residues. CDR3 protein: CASRLSRTGGTEAFF. The CDR3 region has the DNA TGTGCCAGCAGGTTGTCCAGGACAGGGGGGACTGAAGCTTTCTTT.

The V call is TRBV13, the J call TRBJ2-7; weak D call: TRBD2 (7 bases). The CDR3 has 13 residues. V lost 11 bases and J lost 2, with 16 bases in between. CDR1 is PRHDT, CDR2 FYEKMQ, per germline (reference sequence). The CDR3 protein is CAVGAGEPYEQYF. CDR3 coding DNA: TGTGCCGTGGGGGCGGGAGAACCCTACGAGCAGTACTTC.

This clone was picked up one time. The gene calls are TRBV28 and TRBJ1-1, with a weak D call TRBD1 (5 bases). The germline gives CDR1 MDHEN, CDR2 SYDVKM. The V end was cut by 3 bases, the J end by 4 bases, with 9 bases between. This CDR3 contains 13 residues. CDR3 nucleotide sequence: TGTGCCAGCAGTTTCGGGACGACCACTGAAGCTTTCTTT. Protein: CASSFGTTTEAFF.